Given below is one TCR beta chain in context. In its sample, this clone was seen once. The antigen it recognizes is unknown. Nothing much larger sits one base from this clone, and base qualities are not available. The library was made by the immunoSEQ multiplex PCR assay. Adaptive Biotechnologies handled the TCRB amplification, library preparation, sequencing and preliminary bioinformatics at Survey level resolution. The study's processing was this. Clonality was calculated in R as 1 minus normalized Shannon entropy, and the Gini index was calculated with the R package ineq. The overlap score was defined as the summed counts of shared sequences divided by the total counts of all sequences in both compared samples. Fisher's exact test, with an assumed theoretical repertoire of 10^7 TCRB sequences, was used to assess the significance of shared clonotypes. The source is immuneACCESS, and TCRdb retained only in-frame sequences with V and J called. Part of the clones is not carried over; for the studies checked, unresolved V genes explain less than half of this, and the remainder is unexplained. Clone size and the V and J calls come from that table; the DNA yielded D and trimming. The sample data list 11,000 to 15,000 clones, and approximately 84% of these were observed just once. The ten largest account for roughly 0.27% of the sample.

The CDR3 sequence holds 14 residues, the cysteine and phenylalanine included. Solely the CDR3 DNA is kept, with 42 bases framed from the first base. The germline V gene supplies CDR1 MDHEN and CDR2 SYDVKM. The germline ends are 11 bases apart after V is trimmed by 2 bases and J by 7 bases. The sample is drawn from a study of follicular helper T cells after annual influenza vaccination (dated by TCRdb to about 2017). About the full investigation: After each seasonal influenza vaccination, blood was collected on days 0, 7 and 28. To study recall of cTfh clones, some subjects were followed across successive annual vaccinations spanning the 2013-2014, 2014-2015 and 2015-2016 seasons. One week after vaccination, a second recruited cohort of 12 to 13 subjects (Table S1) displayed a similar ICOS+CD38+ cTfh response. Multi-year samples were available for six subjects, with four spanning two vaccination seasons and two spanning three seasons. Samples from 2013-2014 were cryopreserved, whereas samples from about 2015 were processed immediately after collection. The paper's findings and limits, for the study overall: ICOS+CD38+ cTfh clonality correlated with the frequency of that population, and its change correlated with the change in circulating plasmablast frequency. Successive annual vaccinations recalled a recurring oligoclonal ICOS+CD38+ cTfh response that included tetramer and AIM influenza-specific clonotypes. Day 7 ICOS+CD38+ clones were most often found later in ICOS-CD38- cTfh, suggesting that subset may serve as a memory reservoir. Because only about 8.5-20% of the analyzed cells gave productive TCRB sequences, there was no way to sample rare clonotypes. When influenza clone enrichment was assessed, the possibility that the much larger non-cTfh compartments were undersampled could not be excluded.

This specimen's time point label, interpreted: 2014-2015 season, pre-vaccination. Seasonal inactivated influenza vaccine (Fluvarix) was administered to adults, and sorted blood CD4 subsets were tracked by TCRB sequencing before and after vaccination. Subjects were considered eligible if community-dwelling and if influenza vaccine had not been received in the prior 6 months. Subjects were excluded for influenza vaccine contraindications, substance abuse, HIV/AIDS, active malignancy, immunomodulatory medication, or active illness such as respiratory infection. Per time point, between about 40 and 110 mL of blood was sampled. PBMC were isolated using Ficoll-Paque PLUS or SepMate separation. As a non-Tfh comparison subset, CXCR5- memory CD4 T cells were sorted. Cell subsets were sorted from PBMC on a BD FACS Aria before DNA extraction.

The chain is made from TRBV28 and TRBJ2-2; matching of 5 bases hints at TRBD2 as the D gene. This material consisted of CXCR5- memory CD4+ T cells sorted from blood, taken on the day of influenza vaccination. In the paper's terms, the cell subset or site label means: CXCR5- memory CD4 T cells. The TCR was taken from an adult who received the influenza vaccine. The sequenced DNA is TGTGCCAGCAGTTTAGACATACTAGGCGGGGAGCTGTTTTTT. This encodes CASSLDILGGELFF. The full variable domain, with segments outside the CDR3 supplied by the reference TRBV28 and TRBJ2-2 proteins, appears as DVKVTQSSRYLVKRTGEKVFLECVQDMDHENMFWYRQDPGLGLRLIYFSYDVKMKEKGDIPEGYSVSREKKERFSLILESASTNQTSMYLCASSLDILGGELFFGEGSRLTVL.